This TCR beta chain derives from a study of cytomegalovirus exposure and HLA in healthy donors. About the research overall: One earlier analysis, a look at about 179 million T cells, found some 120 million unique TCR beta sequences.

PCR amplification relied on 60 Vbeta primers (plus 13 Jbeta primers). The method was immunoSEQ multiplex PCR; TCRdb's version includes in-frame clones alone and lacks a portion of them. This repertoire includes 100,000 to 150,000 clones. CDR3 length: 17 residues. Per germline, CDR1 SGHTA and CDR2 FQGNSA. The TCR sequence derives from a man aged 18 to 29 in good health and CMV-seronegative. The chain links TRBV7-2 to TRBJ2-5; maybe TRBD2 (7 bases). The end of the DNA aligns better with TRBJ2-7, so the J call may be wrong. Sequencing input: PBMCs. The CDR3 spells CASSLPETGRGSYEQYF. The CDR3 coding sequence is TGTGCCAGCAGCTTACCGGAAACAGGGAGGGGCTCCTACGAGCAGTACTTC.